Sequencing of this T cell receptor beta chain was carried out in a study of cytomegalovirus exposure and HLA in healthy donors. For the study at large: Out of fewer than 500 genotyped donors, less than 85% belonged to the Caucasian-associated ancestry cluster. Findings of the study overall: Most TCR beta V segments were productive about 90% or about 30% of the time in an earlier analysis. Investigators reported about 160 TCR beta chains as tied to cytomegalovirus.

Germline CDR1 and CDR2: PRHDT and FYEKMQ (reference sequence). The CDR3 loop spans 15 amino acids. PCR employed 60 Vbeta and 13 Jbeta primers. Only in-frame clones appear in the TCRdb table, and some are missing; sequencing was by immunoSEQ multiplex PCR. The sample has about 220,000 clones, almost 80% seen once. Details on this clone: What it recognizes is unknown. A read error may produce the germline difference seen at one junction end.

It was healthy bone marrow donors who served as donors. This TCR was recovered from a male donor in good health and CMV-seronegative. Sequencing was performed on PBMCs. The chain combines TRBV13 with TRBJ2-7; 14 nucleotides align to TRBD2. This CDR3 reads CASRLGTSGSREQYF. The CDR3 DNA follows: TGTGCCAGCAGGTTAGGGACTAGCGGGAGTCGCGAGCAGTACTTC.